The clone carrying this T cell receptor (beta chain) showed up just a few times. Its target is unknown. The data were obtained in a study of identical twins. Study-wide points: Models came in too low on out-of-frame TCR alpha sharing in monozygotic twins.

The germline V gene has CDR1 MNHNS and CDR2 SASEGT. The CDR3 covers 14 residues. V gave up 6 bases and J gave up 10 bases; unmatched junction bases: 11. TCRdb re-derived calls from the 5' RACE reads in MiXCR, one entry per CDR3 protein. The sample has approximately 240,000 distinct CDR3 sequences, about an eighth seen once; the top ten hold approximately 9.3%. Sequenced: memory (CD45RO+) T cells sorted from blood. The sequence derives from a woman aged 18-29 years in good health. This rearrangement joins TRBV6-1 to TRBJ1-2; 10 bases match TRBD1. The CDR3 DNA follows: TGTGCCAGCAGCACCCCTGGACAGGGGGTTACCTACACCTTC. This gives the protein CASSTPGQGVTYTF.